This TCR beta chain was documented in a study of somatic mutations in cytotoxic T cells in rheumatoid arthritis. The overall study: Patient blood (approximately 30 ml EDTA) was taken immediately after diagnosis and before treatment. T-cell populations stained with V beta antibodies were in some cases flow-sorted at nearly 100% purity, including V beta1+ cells that were sequenced for TCRB. Points from the study as a whole: It was in rheumatoid arthritis patients, but not in healthy controls, that CD8+ clonality increased with age.

CDR1 is SGHTA and CDR2 is FQGNSA in the germline V gene. With V trimmed by 5 bases and J by 5 bases, 6 bases remained unmatched. CDR3 length: 15 amino acids. Method: immunoSEQ multiplex PCR; TCRdb's copy keeps in-frame clones and lacks some. This sample carries around 2,200 clones, 85% of them seen once, and the ten largest clones take roughly two fifths. In regard to this clone: Antigen specificity is unknown.

The chain employs TRBV7-2 and TRBJ2-2, with 9 bases matching TRBD2. Sequenced sample: CD8+ T cells sorted from blood. The clonotype was recovered from a man in his sixties with rheumatoid arthritis. As DNA, the CDR3 is TGTGCCAGCAGCCACGGACTAGCGAGGACCGGGGAGCTGTTTTTT. It is translated as CASSHGLARTGELFF.